Given below is one TCR beta chain in context. Its cognate antigen is unknown. This entry belongs to a study of shared clonotypes between healthy human individuals. V was cut by 3 bases and J by 5 bases, with 23 bases left in between. The length of the CDR3 is 18 residues. CDR1 is SGHRS and CDR2 is YFSETQ in the germline V gene. Every subset had its genomic DNA shared out evenly among several immunoSEQ plates. Sequencing used immunoSEQ multiplex PCR; TCRdb keeps in-frame clones, though not all of them. The profile covers a few million clones, with about nine tenths appearing a single time and more than 0.35% taken by the ten largest. Findings of the study overall: The researchers took only blood, and tissue repertoires probably look different.

This chain links TRBV5-1 with TRBJ2-2; D may be TRBD1 or TRBD2 (5 bases each). The sample taken for sequencing was naive CD4+ T cells from PBMCs. This sample's subset: CD45RA+ positively selected. The source is a man between 18 and 35 years old in good health. Some clones in this sample may be carry-over from other donors' samples. The CDR3 spells CASSYGTGRRTRTGELFF. The CDR3 DNA is TGCGCCAGCAGCTACGGAACGGGACGGCGAACGAGGACCGGGGAGCTGTTTTTT.